These 29 T cell receptor beta chains were sequenced from one sample in a study of blood T cell repertoires in COVID-19. Clones were sequenced by immunoSEQ multiplex PCR, and TCRdb holds only the in-frame ones, with some missing. This sample has some 160,000 clones, with roughly 80% found just once. The sample taken for sequencing was PBMCs or T cells enriched from blood (not recorded which). These receptors all come from a woman in her fifties or sixties who had recovered from COVID-19.

CDR3 sequence (DNA): TGTGCCAGCAGCCGCGACAGGGGGCCCTATTCACCCCTCCACTTT. Translated: CASSRDRGPYSPLHF. The gene calls are TRBV28 and TRBJ1-6; 10 bases agree with TRBD1. The CDR3 contains 15 residues. Germline V CDR1 and CDR2: MDHEN, SYDVKM. Trimming took 6 bases from V and 8 from J; bases not matched to a gene: 7.

The chain couples TRBV9 to TRBJ1-1; D call uncertain. Per the germline V gene, CDR1 is SGDLS and CDR2 is YYNGEE. With 0 bases removed from V and 0 bases from J, the gap between germline ends came to 12 bases. The CDR3 runs to 16 residues. CDR3 nucleotides: TGTGCCAGCAGCGTAGATGGAGGCAGAATGAACACTGAAGCTTTCTTT. Translating gives CASSVDGGRMNTEAFF.

The V and J genes are TRBV28 and TRBJ1-3; D gene unclear. Germline V gives CDR1 MDHEN, CDR2 SYDVKM. CDR3 length equals 12 residues. V was clipped by 4 bases and J by 4 bases, with 5 bases between them. CDR3 region: CASSSLGNTIYF. The CDR3 nucleotides read TGTGCCAGCAGTTCACTGGGAAACACCATATATTTT.

This chain joins TRBV19 and TRBJ2-7; TRBD2 might be the D (5 bases). The CDR3 contains 15 residues. Deletions cut 4 bases from V and 5 bases from J, with 18 bases between. Germline CDR1 LNHDA, CDR2 SQIVND (reference sequence). This CDR3 is CASSTRTGVQDEQYF. CDR3 in DNA: TGTGCCAGTAGTACCCGGACTGGCGTCCAGGACGAGCAGTACTTC.

The genes are TRBV24-1 and TRBJ2-7; 7 nucleotides line up with TRBD1. CDR1 is KGHDR and CDR2 is SFDVKD in the germline V gene. The V and J ends lost 0 bases and 3 bases, in that order; junction bases with no gene match: 7. The CDR3 length is 16 residues. The CDR3: CATSDLTGDGLYEQYF. CDR3 sequence (DNA): TGTGCCACCAGTGATTTGACAGGGGACGGGCTCTACGAGCAGTACTTC.

About this clone: At the DNA level, this CDR3 is encoded by other sequences in the same sample as well. The rearrangement joins TRBV19 to TRBJ2-3, with a possible D match to TRBD2 (5 bases). The CDR3 has 15 residues. V was pared by 2 bases and J by 0 bases, with 9 bases between. Germline CDR1 reads LNHDA; CDR2 reads SQIVND (reference sequence). CDR3: CASSIRGFSTDTQYF. The CDR3 DNA reads as TGTGCCAGTAGTATACGCGGGTTTAGCACAGATACGCAGTATTTT. Variable domain in full (rest from reference TRBV19 and TRBJ2-3): DGGITQSPKYLFRKEGQNVTLSCEQNLNHDAMYWYRQDPGQGLRLIYYSQIVNDFQKGDIAEGYSVSREKKESFPLTVTSAQKNPTAFYLCASSIRGFSTDTQYFGPGTRLTVL.

The V call is TRBV19, the J call TRBJ2-3, with 7 positions matching TRBD1. The V and J ends lost 4 bases and 3 bases, in that order; junction bases with no gene match: 10. Germline CDR1 is LNHDA and CDR2 is SQIVND (reference sequence). The CDR3 loop spans 16 amino acids. CDR3 residues: CASSSPPGGGTDTQYF. The CDR3 DNA is TGTGCCAGTAGTAGCCCCCCAGGGGGTGGTACAGATACGCAGTATTTT.

The V and J genes are TRBV4-1 and TRBJ1-3; D gene ambiguous. Germline loops: CDR1 MGHRA, CDR2 YSYEKL. V gave up 1 base and J gave up 0 bases, with 10 bases separating them. This CDR3 comprises 16 residues. Written as DNA, the CDR3 is TGCGCCAGCAGCCAAGTCTTGGCCAGCTCTGGAAACACCATATATTTT. It is translated as CASSQVLASSGNTIYF.

The V and J genes are TRBV18 and TRBJ1-6; D is unclear. This CDR3 is built from 15 residues. Germline assignment: CDR1 KGHSH and CDR2 LQKENI. Deletions cut 2 bases from V and 10 bases from J, with 15 bases between. The CDR3 loop is CASSPTDGVESPLHF. For the CDR3, the DNA is TGTGCCAGCTCACCAACAGACGGGGTGGAATCACCCCTCCACTTT.

Here the CDR3 DNA reads TGTGCCAGTAGACACGTTGGCACAGATACGCAGTATTTT. Protein sequence: CASRHVGTDTQYF. The chain has TRBV19 and TRBJ2-3, with D hard to call. In germline, CDR1 is LNHDA, CDR2 SQIVND (reference sequence). The CDR3 is 13 residues long. V was cut by 6 bases and J by 1 base, with 8 bases left in between.

The table lists this clone with a count of one. J is TRBJ2-1 and V is TRBV5-6; 13 positions agree with TRBD2. V was pared by 4 bases and J by 15 bases, with 7 bases of the junction left unmatched. The germline V gene has CDR1 SGHDT and CDR2 YYEEEE. The CDR3 sequence is 13 residues long. As DNA, the CDR3 is TGTGCCAGCAGCCAAACTAGCGGGAGGGCCCCGTTCTTC. Translation: CASSQTSGRAPFF.

The rearrangement uses TRBV11-1 and TRBJ2-1; 8 bases line up with TRBD2. The CDR3 spans 13 residues. The V gene end was trimmed by 8 bases and the J gene end by 8 bases; junction bases not matched to a gene: 8. Germline CDR1 reads SGHAT; CDR2 reads FQDESV (reference sequence). DNA of the CDR3: TGTGCCAGCGGTCGGGGGGGTTTCCATGAGCAGTTCTTC. Its protein product is CASGRGGFHEQFF.

The CDR3 bases are TGTGCCAGCAGCCCCCAGGGCGAGCAGTACTTC. It translates to CASSPQGEQYF. The rearrangement links TRBV7-8 to TRBJ2-7; D might be TRBD1 (5 bases). The CDR3 extends over 11 amino acids. Germline lookup yields CDR1 SGHVS and CDR2 FQNEAQ. The ends were cut back, 5 bases at V and 6 bases at J, with 8 bases in the middle.

The V call is TRBV3-1 (or the pseudogene TRBV3-2), the J call TRBJ2-3; 8 bases line up with TRBD2. The CDR3 has 16 residues. Trimming removed 4 bases from V and 3 bases from J; junction bases left unmatched: 9. Germline V CDR1 and CDR2: LGHDT, YNNKEL (reference sequence). CDR3 residues: CASSLAGTRWTDTQYF. CDR3 in DNA: TGTGCCAGCAGCCTAGCCGGGACTAGGTGGACAGATACGCAGTATTTT.

V is TRBV19 and J is TRBJ2-2; a possible D gene is TRBD1 (6 bases). Germline V gives CDR1 LNHDA, CDR2 SQIVND (reference sequence). Trimming cost V 4 bases and J 0 bases, with 9 bases left between them. The CDR3 is made up of 15 amino acids. CDR3 DNA: TGTGCCAGTAGTAAGGACAGACCGAACACCGGGGAGCTGTTTTTT. Protein sequence: CASSKDRPNTGELFF.

CDR3 bases: TGTGCCAGCAGTTCGGCGGACAGGGGCTACGAGCAGTACTTC. Its protein product is CASSSADRGYEQYF. This sequence joins TRBV28 and TRBJ2-7; 9 positions agree with TRBD1. The CDR3 runs 14 residues. In germline, CDR1 is MDHEN, CDR2 SYDVKM. V gave up 4 bases and J gave up 3 bases; unmatched junction bases: 4.

This chain links TRBV4-1 with TRBJ1-1; 7 nucleotides match TRBD1. The CDR3 is made up of 14 amino acids. Germline CDR1 reads MGHRA; CDR2 reads YSYEKL. Germline trimming cut 6 bases from V and 4 bases from J; bases unmatched to any gene: 8. The CDR3 DNA is TGCGCCAGCAGGGAGGGGGCAGGAATCACTGAAGCTTTCTTT. Its translation: CASREGAGITEAFF.

V gene TRBV12-3 or TRBV12-4 combines with J gene TRBJ2-2; D perhaps matches TRBD1 (6 bases). V lost 6 bases to trimming and J lost 6 bases, with 8 bases between them. The CDR3 sequence is 12 residues long. The CDR3 spells CASRDRSGELFF. In DNA form, the CDR3 reads TGTGCCAGCAGAGACAGGTCCGGGGAGCTGTTTTTT.

The rearrangement joins TRBV7-8 to TRBJ2-5, with 8 bases identical to TRBD1. Germline values: CDR1 SGHVS, CDR2 FQNEAQ. With V trimmed by 5 bases and J by 4 bases, 0 bases remained unmatched. This CDR3 has 12 amino acids. DNA for the CDR3: TGTGCCAGCAGCCAGGGGGCAGAGACCCAGTACTTC. This encodes CASSQGAETQYF.

For the CDR3, the DNA is TGTGCAAGTCGCTTAGCGGTTTCCGGGACAGGAGACAATGAGCAGTTCTTC. Protein product: CASRLAVSGTGDNEQFF. The rearrangement uses TRBV12-2 and TRBJ2-1; TRBD1 is the table's D call, not checked against the DNA. TRBV12-2 is a recognized pseudogene. The CDR3 length is 17 residues.

This clone appeared once. The chain is built from TRBV14 and TRBJ1-2; D remains unclear. This CDR3 is built from 14 residues. Germline V gives CDR1 SGHDN, CDR2 FVKESK. Trimming shortened V by 0 bases and J by 8 bases, and 13 bases separated the two germline ends. CDR3 in amino acids: CASSQEIPFEGYTF. The CDR3 region has the DNA TGTGCCAGCAGCCAAGAAATTCCTTTTGAGGGCTACACCTTC.

Comments on this clone: Other DNA sequences in this sample translate to the same CDR3. This chain uses TRBV18 with TRBJ1-1; a possible D gene is TRBD1 (5 bases). Germline CDR1 and CDR2: KGHSH and LQKENI. Trimming took off 3 bases at V and 2 bases at J, with 7 bases between the two ends. This CDR3 comprises 13 residues. CDR3 nucleotide sequence: TGTGCCAGCTCACCGGGGGGAAACACTGAAGCTTTCTTT. This translates into CASSPGGNTEAFF.

The chain employs TRBV20-1 and TRBJ1-2; possible D gene TRBD1, 5 bases. Germline V CDR1 and CDR2: DFQATT, SNEGSKA (reference sequence). The CDR3 is made up of 11 amino acids. With 3 bases removed from V and 4 bases from J, the gap between germline ends came to 6 bases. CDR3 protein: CSARDIYGYTF. In DNA form, the CDR3 reads TGCAGTGCTAGGGACATCTATGGCTACACCTTC.

The sample holds a few counts of this clone. The CDR3 protein is CASGLIGSDTGELFF. The CDR3 DNA is TGTGCTAGTGGTTTAATCGGGAGCGACACCGGGGAGCTGTTTTTT. The rearrangement links TRBV12-5 to TRBJ2-2; D possibly corresponds to TRBD2 (6 bases). CDR1 and CDR2 (germline): LGHNT, FRNRAP. The CDR3 totals 15 residues. Deletions cut 3 bases from V and 3 bases from J, with 11 bases between. The full variable domain, with the rest looked up from reference TRBV12-5 and TRBJ2-2, is DARVTQTPRHKVTEMGQEVTMRCQPILGHNTVFWYRQTMMQGLELLAYFRNRAPLDDSGMPKDRFSAEMPDATLATLKIQPSEPRDSAVYFCASGLIGSDTGELFFGEGSRLTVL.

This chain joins TRBV5-6 and TRBJ2-5, with 10 bases matching TRBD2. The CDR3 totals 16 residues. The V gene's germline CDR1 is SGHDT and CDR2 YYEEEE. With V trimmed by 4 bases and J by 1 base, 7 bases remained unmatched. Written as DNA, the CDR3 is TGTGCCAGCAGCCATGGACTAGCGGCTCTCCAAGAGACCCAGTACTTC. It specifies CASSHGLAALQETQYF. Supplemented by reference TRBV5-6 and TRBJ2-5, the full variable domain reads DAGVTQSPTHLIKTRGQQVTLRCSPKSGHDTVSWYQQALGQGPQFIFQYYEEEERQRGNFPDRFSGHQFPNYSSELNVNALLLGDSALYLCASSHGLAALQETQYFGPGTRLLVL.

This chain links TRBV28 with TRBJ2-7; 13 nucleotides match TRBD2. There are 14 residues in the CDR3. Germline lookup yields CDR1 MDHEN and CDR2 SYDVKM. J was trimmed by 4 bases and V by 5 bases; bases with no gene match: 2. The DNA for the CDR3 is TGTGCCAGCAGTACTAGCGGGGGGGCGTACGAGCAGTACTTC. Translating gives CASSTSGGAYEQYF.

In this sample, this clone turned up a few times. The CDR3 DNA follows: TGTGCCAGCAGCCGCGGGACTAGCGGGGGAACCGAAGATACGCAGTATTTT. This gives the protein CASSRGTSGGTEDTQYF. The genes are TRBV4-2 and TRBJ2-3; TRBD2 matches 14 bases. Germline V gene data show CDR1 as LGHNA and CDR2 as YNFKEQ. The CDR3 covers 17 residues. With 4 bases clipped from V and 5 bases from J, the junction kept 8 bases outside the gene matches.

V usage is TRBV5-1 and J usage is TRBJ1-1, with 7 bases fitting TRBD1. The CDR3 covers 14 residues. In germline, CDR1 is SGHRS, CDR2 YFSETQ. The V segment lost 4 bases and the J segment 0 bases; nucleotides outside the gene matches: 3. The CDR3: CASSRGQMNTEAFF. CDR3 nucleotide sequence: TGCGCCAGCAGCAGGGGACAGATGAACACTGAAGCTTTCTTT.

This clone was detected once. The chain employs TRBV24-1 and TRBJ2-1, with 7 nucleotides matching TRBD1. J lost 8 bases, V lost 1 base, and 10 bases had no gene match. The CDR3 totals 16 residues. Germline CDR1 KGHDR, CDR2 SFDVKD. CDR3 in amino acids: CATSDFPTTGEDEQFF. DNA of the CDR3: TGTGCCACCAGTGATTTTCCTACAACAGGGGAAGATGAGCAGTTCTTC.